This TCR beta chain was captured in a study of control samples from healthy donors and cancer patients. Clones were read by immunoSEQ multiplex PCR, and TCRdb kept only the in-frame ones, dropping some. The data show around 170,000 clones, 90% to 95% seen once. CDR3 length equals 15 residues. CDR1 is MDHEN, CDR2 SYDVKM, per germline. Trimming stripped 7 bases from V and 6 bases from J, with 20 bases between. Source material: blood. V and J are TRBV28 and TRBJ2-3; D is possibly TRBD1 (6 bases). The clonotype originates from a man aged 25-45 years in good health. The CDR3 DNA is TGTGCCAGCACCACAGGGACACTTCTTTCCGATACGCAGTATTTT. Translating it yields CASTTGTLLSDTQYF.